This entry lists 23 T cell receptor beta chains sequenced from one sample in a study of T cell responses to AZD1222 COVID-19 vaccine (dated by TCRdb to about 2021). Read against the paper, the sample's time point label means: about 28 days (+/-7) after the second vaccine dose. Sample treatment or condition, as interpreted from the label and publication: meningococcal conjugate vaccine given as trial control. Library method: the immunoSEQ multiplex PCR assay. TCRdb provides this immuneACCESS table in a form limited to in-frame rearrangements. Some clones are lacking; in checked studies, under half of them reflect an unresolved V gene, and why the rest are absent is not known. Counted in this sample were roughly 180,000 clones; 85% to 95% of them appeared once. The ten largest make up around 0.98% of the sample. The sequences come from peripheral blood, collected 28 days after the second dose of the MenACWY control vaccine. These receptors were collected from an adult who received the MenACWY meningococcal vaccine as a control.

This sequence joins TRBV28 and TRBJ2-5; 9 positions agree with TRBD2. The length of the CDR3 is 16 residues. Per germline, CDR1 MDHEN and CDR2 SYDVKM. V was pared by 3 bases and J by 5 bases, with 10 bases of the junction left unmatched. The CDR3 bases are TGTGCCAGCAGTTTGATAAGGCGGGGGGGCCTTGAGACCCAGTACTTC. Translated: CASSLIRRGGLETQYF.

The V and J genes are TRBV30 and TRBJ1-6, with D unresolved. This CDR3 is built from 14 residues. Trimming shortened V by 2 bases and J by 5 bases, and 10 bases separated the two germline ends. In germline, CDR1 is GTSNPN, CDR2 SVGIG (reference sequence). The CDR3 here is CAWSKVLDNSPLHF. CDR3 nucleotide sequence: TGTGCCTGGAGTAAGGTTCTCGATAATTCACCCCTCCACTTT.

The rearrangement uses TRBV3-1 (or the pseudogene TRBV3-2) and TRBJ1-3; D is unclear. The germline V gene has CDR1 LGHDT and CDR2 YNNKEL (reference sequence). The CDR3 runs 16 residues. Deletions cut 3 bases from V and 0 bases from J, with 12 bases between. The CDR3 region has the DNA TGTGCCAGCAGCCAGGAGAGACTGGTCTCTGGAAACACCATATATTTT. Translated, it gives CASSQERLVSGNTIYF.

This rearrangement joins TRBV28 to TRBJ1-5; D gene uncertain. The CDR3 sequence is 13 residues long. V dropped 3 bases and J dropped 4 bases, with 7 bases sitting between them. The germline V gene has CDR1 MDHEN and CDR2 SYDVKM. CDR3 region: CASSFTKNQPQHF. The CDR3, as DNA: TGTGCCAGCAGTTTTACAAAAAATCAGCCCCAGCATTTT.

This clone has just one count. CDR3 in amino acids: CASSWTEEGYTF. CDR3 bases: TGTGCCAGTAGTTGGACAGAGGAAGGCTACACCTTC. The J gene is TRBJ1-2, the V gene TRBV19, with D maybe TRBD1 (6 bases). The CDR3 is 12 amino acids. The germline V gene encodes CDR1 LNHDA and CDR2 SQIVND (reference sequence). V gave up 5 bases and J gave up 8 bases, with 12 bases separating them. Full variable domain (rest looked up from reference TRBV19 and TRBJ1-2): DGGITQSPKYLFRKEGQNVTLSCEQNLNHDAMYWYRQDPGQGLRLIYYSQIVNDFQKGDIAEGYSVSREKKESFPLTVTSAQKNPTAFYLCASSWTEEGYTFGSGTRLTVV.

This chain uses TRBV7-9 with TRBJ1-2, with TRBD1 matching over 7 bases. The germline V gene encodes CDR1 SEHNR and CDR2 FQNEAQ (reference sequence). The trim removed 0 bases at V and 8 bases at J, leaving 3 bases unmatched. This CDR3 region has 13 residues. CDR3 nucleotide sequence: TGTGCCAGCAGCTTAGCGACAGGGTGGGGCTACACCTTC. Amino acid sequence: CASSLATGWGYTF.

The gene calls are TRBV7-9 and TRBJ2-1, with D perhaps matching TRBD1 (6 bases). Germline lookup yields CDR1 SEHNR and CDR2 FQNEAQ (reference sequence). This CDR3 has 14 amino acids. Trimming cost V 5 bases and J 11 bases, with 19 bases left between them. The CDR3 nucleotides are TGTGCCAGCAGCACGGACAGCCTAGCAAAAAAGCAGTTCTTC. It yields the protein CASSTDSLAKKQFF. The whole variable domain, remainder taken from reference TRBV7-9 and TRBJ2-1, is DTGVSQNPRHKITKRGQNVTFRCDPISEHNRLYWYRQTLGQGPEFLTYFQNEAQLEKSRLLSDRFSAERPKGSFSTLEIQRTEQGDSAMYLCASSTDSLAKKQFFGPGTRLTVL.

This sequence joins TRBV28 and TRBJ1-4; D uncertain. The CDR3 has 12 residues. Trimming pared 2 bases from V and 7 bases from J, leaving 5 bases between. Per the germline V gene, CDR1 is MDHEN and CDR2 is SYDVKM. This CDR3 is CASSLRGEKLFF. In DNA, the CDR3 is TGTGCCAGCAGTTTACGGGGTGAAAAACTGTTTTTT.

The V and J genes are TRBV5-5 and TRBJ2-7, with TRBD1 matching over 8 bases. The CDR3 is 14 residues long. Germline CDR1 and CDR2: SGHKS and YYEKEE (reference sequence). Germline trimming cut 3 bases from V and 4 bases from J; bases unmatched to any gene: 6. CDR3 nucleotide sequence: TGTGCCAGCAGCTATGCAGGGGGCGGGTACGAGCAGTACTTC. It codes for CASSYAGGGYEQYF.

The V and J genes are TRBV30 and TRBJ1-5, with a tentative D call TRBD1 (5 bases). The ends were cut back, 2 bases at V and 2 bases at J, with 7 bases in the middle. Germline V gives CDR1 GTSNPN, CDR2 SVGIG (reference sequence). The CDR3 totals 13 residues. CDR3 in amino acids: CAWSPGGNQPQHF. The CDR3 DNA reads as TGTGCCTGGAGTCCGGGGGGCAATCAGCCCCAGCATTTT.

The V call is TRBV7-2, the J call TRBJ2-1, with 7 bases aligning to TRBD1. The CDR3 is made up of 17 amino acids. Germline-derived CDR1 and CDR2 are SGHTA and FQGNSA. The trim removed 2 bases at V and 4 bases at J, leaving 11 bases unmatched. This chain's CDR3 is CASSLKLGTAIYNEQFF. The CDR3 DNA reads as TGTGCCAGCAGCTTAAAATTGGGGACAGCGATATACAATGAGCAGTTCTTC.

The chain uses TRBV19 and TRBJ2-1; maybe TRBD1 (6 bases). This CDR3 region has 14 residues. Trimming cost V 6 bases and J 5 bases, with 14 bases left between them. Per germline, CDR1 LNHDA and CDR2 SQIVND (reference sequence). This CDR3 reads CASRGQGFDNEQFF. The CDR3 DNA follows: TGTGCCAGTAGAGGTCAGGGGTTTGACAATGAGCAGTTCTTC.

The chain links TRBV7-9 to TRBJ2-5, with 8 bases identical to TRBD1. CDR3 size: 16 residues. In germline, CDR1 is SEHNR, CDR2 FQNEAQ (reference sequence). Losses at the gene ends were 5 bases for V and 2 bases for J; bases not matched to a gene: 10. The CDR3 DNA reads TGTGCCAGCAGCACCCGGACAGGGAGCGTACAAGAGACCCAGTACTTC. It is translated as CASSTRTGSVQETQYF. Looking up the rest from reference TRBV7-9 and TRBJ2-5 gives the full variable domain: DTGVSQNPRHKITKRGQNVTFRCDPISEHNRLYWYRQTLGQGPEFLTYFQNEAQLEKSRLLSDRFSAERPKGSFSTLEIQRTEQGDSAMYLCASSTRTGSVQETQYFGPGTRLLVL.

The genes are TRBV5-6 and TRBJ2-1; TRBD2 is a possible D gene (5 bases). Trimming shortened V by 5 bases and J by 2 bases, and 11 bases separated the two germline ends. The CDR3 contains 14 residues. Germline V gene data show CDR1 as SGHDT and CDR2 as YYEEEE. Written as DNA, the CDR3 is TGTGCCAGCAGTCCTACCGGGACCTACAATGAGCAGTTCTTC. Amino acids: CASSPTGTYNEQFF.

This chain uses TRBV10-3 with TRBJ1-5; tentative D call: TRBD1 (6 bases). Germline V gives CDR1 ENHRY, CDR2 SYGVKD. V lost 6 bases to trimming and J lost 5 bases, with 11 bases between them. This CDR3 comprises 13 residues. The CDR3 DNA follows: TGTGCCATCAGCCAGGGGAACTATCAGCCCCAGCATTTT. Residues: CAISQGNYQPQHF.

The chain links TRBV23-1 to TRBJ2-7; possibly TRBD1 for D (5 bases). TRBV23-1 qualifies as an ORF whose function is uncertain. The CDR3 runs 14 residues. V dropped 4 bases and J dropped 3 bases, with 13 bases sitting between them. The CDR3 bases are TGCGCCAGCAGTCGGTCGGGCCAGGGCTACGAGCAGTACTTC. It translates to CASSRSGQGYEQYF.

This clone appeared once. This chain uses TRBV28 with TRBJ1-4; 8 bases fit TRBD1. V was pared by 2 bases and J by 10 bases, with 6 bases of the junction left unmatched. CDR1 and CDR2 (germline): MDHEN, SYDVKM. The CDR3 is 14 residues long. Written as DNA, the CDR3 is TGTGCCAGCAGTTTAGGGGACAGGCCTGGAAAACTGTTTTTT. Translation gives CASSLGDRPGKLFF. Together with reference TRBV28 and TRBJ1-4, the CDR3 gives the full variable domain: DVKVTQSSRYLVKRTGEKVFLECVQDMDHENMFWYRQDPGLGLRLIYFSYDVKMKEKGDIPEGYSVSREKKERFSLILESASTNQTSMYLCASSLGDRPGKLFFGSGTQLSVL.

V is TRBV10-3 and J is TRBJ1-1, with D uncertain. The ends were cut back, 5 bases at V and 5 bases at J, with 18 bases in the middle. Germline loops: CDR1 ENHRY, CDR2 SYGVKD. This CDR3 region has 15 residues. The CDR3, as DNA: TGTGCCATCAGTTTGCAAACAGCCCCGGGGACTGAAGCTTTCTTT. It specifies CAISLQTAPGTEAFF.

For this clone: Other DNA sequences from this sample encode an identical CDR3 as well. The chain links TRBV2 to TRBJ1-2; D unclear. The CDR3 loop spans 13 amino acids. V was trimmed by 6 bases and J by 0 bases, leaving 8 bases between them. From germline, CDR1 is SNHLY and CDR2 FYNNEI. CDR3 DNA: TGTGCCAGCAGCCCCGATTCTAACTATGGCTACACCTTC. It is translated as CASSPDSNYGYTF.

The V and J genes are TRBV30 and TRBJ1-5; a weak D match, TRBD1 (6 bases). CDR3 length equals 14 residues. Trimming cost V 6 bases and J 6 bases, with 18 bases left between them. In germline, CDR1 is GTSNPN, CDR2 SVGIG (reference sequence). Here the CDR3 DNA reads TGTGCCTGCCGGGGGGGCGCCGGGAGTCAGCCCCAGCATTTT. Its protein product is CACRGGAGSQPQHF. The entire variable domain, with the rest obtained from reference TRBV30 and TRBJ1-5, is as follows: SQTIHQWPATLVQPVGSPLSLECTVEGTSNPNLYWYRQAAGRGLQLLFYSVGIGQISSEVPQNLSASRPQDRQFILSSKKLLLSDSGFYLCACRGGAGSQPQHFGDGTRLSIL.

This clone has only one observation. The chain carries TRBV6-1 and TRBJ1-5; 8 nucleotides align to TRBD1. Trimming took 4 bases from V and 2 from J; bases not matched to a gene: 7. Germline values: CDR1 MNHNS, CDR2 SASEGT. This CDR3 has 16 residues. The CDR3 coding sequence is TGTGCCAGCAGTGCCGGACAGGGTAGAGGCAATCAGCCCCAGCATTTT. This gives the protein CASSAGQGRGNQPQHF.

V and J are TRBV5-1 and TRBJ1-1, with unresolved D. Germline assignment: CDR1 SGHRS and CDR2 YFSETQ. The CDR3 is made up of 13 amino acids. V lost 2 bases to trimming and J lost 4 bases, with 9 bases between them. CDR3 coding DNA: TGCGCCAGCAGCTTTGGGCCGGGCACTGAAGCTTTCTTT. Translation: CASSFGPGTEAFF.

This clone was found once. This chain joins TRBV5-4 and TRBJ1-2, with D maybe TRBD1 (5 bases). CDR1 SGHNT and CDR2 YYREEE come from the germline V gene (reference sequence). V lost 0 bases and J lost 3, with 6 bases in between. This CDR3 spans 13 amino acids. DNA for the CDR3: TGTGCCAGCAGCTTGGGAGGGGACTATGGCTACACCTTC. Its protein is CASSLGGDYGYTF.